The 21 T cell receptor beta chains presented below share a single source sample, sequenced in a study of type 1 regulatory T cells. TCRdb re-called the reads through MiXCR, storing one row per CDR3 protein. The sample has 60,000 to 80,000 distinct CDR3 sequences; 63% are singletons. No antigen is known for these receptors. Sequences were obtained from cultured T cells, either the whole culture or a sorted T cell fraction (not recorded which). Specified subset: Tr1-enriched cell product generated in vitro against host alloantigens. These receptors came from a human donor in good health.

V is TRBV2 and J is TRBJ2-5; D ambiguous. Germline V gene lookup returns CDR1 SNHLY and CDR2 FYNNEI. Trimming removed 4 bases at V and 7 bases at J, with 19 bases between. CDR3 length: 15 residues. As DNA, the CDR3 is TGTGCCAGCAGTGGTGTCACATCCCCCTCGGGGACCCAGTACTTC. Amino acid sequence: CASSGVTSPSGTQYF.

The table lists this clonotype with a few counts. This CDR3 reads CSARVPSRLNEQFF. The CDR3 DNA follows: TGCAGTGCTAGAGTTCCATCTAGGCTCAATGAGCAGTTCTTC. The rearrangement links TRBV20-1 to TRBJ2-1; D gene unclear. V was clipped by 1 base and J by 6 bases, with 13 bases between them. This CDR3 spans 14 amino acids. Per germline, CDR1 DFQATT and CDR2 SNEGSKA (reference sequence).

This clonotype came up a few times. The genes are TRBV5-1 and TRBJ2-3, with 10 positions matching TRBD2. Germline loops: CDR1 SGHRS, CDR2 YFSETQ. V lost 0 bases, J lost 5 bases, and 0 bases stayed unmatched. CDR3 length: 14 residues. CDR3 bases: TGCGCCAGCAGCTTGGGGACTAGCGGAGATACGCAGTATTTT. Translating gives CASSLGTSGDTQYF.

The chain couples TRBV29-1 to TRBJ2-1; TRBD2 agrees at 7 bases. CDR1 and CDR2 (germline): SQVTM, ANQGSEA. V shed 4 bases and J 1 base; nucleotides not matched to a gene: 10. The CDR3 consists of 16 residues. CDR3 nucleotide sequence: TGCAGCGTTGGGGGCCTAGCGGTAATATCCTACAATGAGCAGTTCTTC. The encoded protein is CSVGGLAVISYNEQFF.

The chain couples TRBV29-1 to TRBJ2-5; possible D gene TRBD1, 6 bases. The V gene's germline CDR1 is SQVTM and CDR2 ANQGSEA. V gave up 4 bases and J gave up 5 bases, with 14 bases separating them. The length of the CDR3 is 13 residues. The CDR3: CSVGGRGTETQYF. CDR3 DNA: TGCAGCGTTGGAGGCAGGGGTACGGAGACCCAGTACTTC.

V is TRBV7-2 and J is TRBJ2-7; D gene uncertain. Germline lookup yields CDR1 SGHTA and CDR2 FQGNSA. The CDR3 runs to 15 residues. V lost 1 base to trimming and J lost 7 bases, with 17 bases between them. DNA for the CDR3: TGTGCCAGCAGCTTAGTACTCGATCCTTCTCAAGAGCAGTACTTC. Residues: CASSLVLDPSQEQYF.

This clonotype was seen just once. The chain employs TRBV20-1 and TRBJ2-5; 13 bases are a match to TRBD2. The CDR3 is 15 residues long. Germline CDR1 is DFQATT and CDR2 is SNEGSKA (reference sequence). After removal of 5 bases from V and 5 bases from J, the junction contained 8 bases not matched to a gene. DNA of the CDR3: TGCAGTGCTCGCGTACTAGCGGGAGGGGTGGAGACCCAGTACTTC. Its protein product is CSARVLAGGVETQYF.

This clonotype appeared a few times. The V gene is TRBV5-1, the J gene TRBJ2-6; D not resolved. Germline CDR1 is SGHRS and CDR2 is YFSETQ. V shed 0 bases and J shed 2 bases, with 9 bases lying between them. This CDR3 contains 16 residues. CDR3 DNA sequence: TGCGCCAGCAGCTTGGAATTTTCCGCTGGGGCCAACGTCCTGACTTTC. It encodes CASSLEFSAGANVLTF. The whole variable domain, filled in from reference TRBV5-1 and TRBJ2-6, reads KAGVTQTPRYLIKTRGQQVTLSCSPISGHRSVSWYQQTPGQGLQFLFEYFSETQRNKGNFPGRFSGRQFSNSRSEMNVSTLELGDSALYLCASSLEFSAGANVLTFGAGSRLTVL.

The rearrangement links TRBV7-2 to TRBJ2-5; TRBD2 aligns across 7 bases. The CDR3 is 13 residues long. With 4 bases clipped from V and 13 bases from J, the junction kept 12 bases outside the gene matches. Germline V gives CDR1 SGHTA, CDR2 FQGNSA. CDR3 nucleotides: TGTGCCAGCAGCTCCGAGCCGGGAGGAGGGCTGTACTTC. This gives the protein CASSSEPGGGLYF. The whole variable domain, remainder taken from reference TRBV7-2 and TRBJ2-5, is GAGVSQSPSNKVTEKGKDVELRCDPISGHTALYWYRQSLGQGLEFLIYFQGNSAPDKSGLPSDRFSAERTGGSVSTLTIQRTQQEDSAVYLCASSSEPGGGLYFGPGTRLLVL.

The chain recombines TRBV10-3 with TRBJ1-5; D is uncertain. V lost 8 bases, J lost 2 bases, and 13 bases lay in between. The germline V gene has CDR1 ENHRY and CDR2 SYGVKD. The CDR3 is made up of 14 amino acids. The CDR3 coding sequence is TGTGCCATCTCCGCCACGAGAGGCAATCAGCCCCAGCATTTT. The encoded protein is CAISATRGNQPQHF.

This clonotype has only a few counts. The CDR3 DNA reads as TGCGCCAGCAGCTTGGCGGGGCGGGAGACCCAGTACTTC. This sequence encodes CASSLAGRETQYF. The chain couples TRBV5-1 to TRBJ2-5, with D tentatively TRBD1 or TRBD2 (5 bases each). The CDR3 covers 13 residues. In germline, CDR1 is SGHRS, CDR2 YFSETQ. V was clipped by 0 bases and J by 5 bases, with 8 bases between them.

The genes are TRBV3-1 and TRBJ2-5, with a possible D match to TRBD2 (6 bases). The V end was cut by 3 bases, the J end by 4 bases, with 9 bases between. This CDR3 comprises 13 residues. Germline-derived CDR1 and CDR2 are LGHDT and YNNKEL (reference sequence). The CDR3 DNA reads as TGTGCCAGCAGCCACGGGACTTCAGAGACCCAGTACTTC. It codes for CASSHGTSETQYF.

The chain employs TRBV20-1 and TRBJ2-1; D gene ambiguous. V was clipped by 3 bases and J by 2 bases, with 11 bases between them. The CDR3 covers 14 residues. Germline V gives CDR1 DFQATT, CDR2 SNEGSKA (reference sequence). The CDR3 is CSASDTRTYNEQFF. CDR3 bases: TGCAGTGCTAGCGACACGAGGACCTACAATGAGCAGTTCTTC.

V usage is TRBV9 and J usage is TRBJ2-7; 8 bases fit TRBD1. The length of the CDR3 is 14 residues. Looked up from germline, CDR1 is SGDLS and CDR2 is YYNGEE. Losses at the gene ends were 7 bases for V and 0 bases for J; bases not matched to a gene: 6. CDR3 sequence (DNA): TGTGCCAGCGCCCCCCAGGGGGCCTCCTACGAGCAGTACTTC. Translating it yields CASAPQGASYEQYF.

The chain joins TRBV6-2 or TRBV6-3 to TRBJ2-1; TRBD2 aligns across 11 bases. Germline V gene data show CDR1 as MNHEY and CDR2 as SVGEGT. With V trimmed by 0 bases and J by 8 bases, 6 bases remained unmatched. This CDR3 is 16 amino acids long. The CDR3 loop reads CASSYSGSGRVHEQFF. CDR3 sequence (DNA): TGTGCCAGCAGTTACTCTGGTAGCGGGAGGGTCCATGAGCAGTTCTTC.

The genes are TRBV12-3 or TRBV12-4 and TRBJ1-5, with D unresolved. Trimming left V 6 bases short and J 3 bases short, with 12 bases between. This CDR3 comprises 14 residues. CDR3 sequence (DNA): TGTGCCAGCAGCCCTGGCAGGTCCAATCAGCCCCAGCATTTT. Its translation is CASSPGRSNQPQHF.

J is TRBJ2-5 and V is TRBV29-1; 11 bases fit TRBD2. CDR1 and CDR2 (germline): SQVTM, ANQGSEA. V shed 7 bases, J shed 5 bases, and the junction held 6 bases outside the gene matches. The CDR3 loop spans 13 amino acids. CDR3 in amino acids: CSASGRTLETQYF. CDR3 DNA sequence: TGCAGCGCTAGCGGGAGGACCTTGGAGACCCAGTACTTC.

This sequence joins TRBV7-9 and TRBJ2-7, with D tentatively TRBD1 (5 bases). The CDR3 runs to 12 residues. The germline V gene encodes CDR1 SEHNR and CDR2 FQNEAQ (reference sequence). V lost 5 bases and J 5 bases, leaving 10 bases between the germline ends. For the CDR3, the DNA is TGTGCCAGCAGCCTCGACAGCAACGAGCAGTACTTC. Its translation is CASSLDSNEQYF.

The chain couples TRBV7-2 to TRBJ2-7; D is possibly TRBD2 (6 bases). CDR1 is SGHTA and CDR2 is FQGNSA in the germline V gene. This CDR3 has 13 amino acids. The V end lost 1 base, the J end lost 6 bases, and 10 bases lay between the germline ends. CDR3 nucleotide sequence: TGTGCCAGCAGCTTAGAAAGGAGGGGCGAGCAGTACTTC. Translating it yields CASSLERRGEQYF. The full variable domain, its missing parts supplied by reference TRBV7-2 and TRBJ2-7, is GAGVSQSPSNKVTEKGKDVELRCDPISGHTALYWYRQSLGQGLEFLIYFQGNSAPDKSGLPSDRFSAERTGGSVSTLTIQRTQQEDSAVYLCASSLERRGEQYFGPGTRLTVT.

This clonotype was seen only a few times. The CDR3: CASSQPTSGTAYNEQFF. In DNA form, the CDR3 reads TGCGCCAGCAGCCAGCCAACTAGCGGGACAGCCTACAATGAGCAGTTCTTC. The chain has TRBV4-1 and TRBJ2-1; TRBD2 matches 10 bases. This CDR3 has 17 residues. In germline, CDR1 is MGHRA, CDR2 YSYEKL. V gave up 3 bases and J gave up 2 bases; unmatched junction bases: 7.

This clonotype was counted a few times. The chain has TRBV10-3 and TRBJ2-7; TRBD2 aligns across 8 bases. CDR1 is ENHRY, CDR2 SYGVKD, per germline. CDR3 length: 15 residues. The V segment lost 3 bases and the J segment 4 bases; nucleotides outside the gene matches: 8. Here the CDR3 reads CAISDALTSDYEQYF. In DNA form, the CDR3 reads TGTGCCATCAGTGACGCTTTGACTAGCGATTACGAGCAGTACTTC.